Sequencing of this T cell receptor beta chain was carried out in a study of T cell clonotyping in hematopoietic cell transplantation. General study findings and limits: Broader posttransplant TCR repertoire diversity was predicted by graft donor and pretransplant recipient Inverse Simpson Index values. Pathologically expanded recipient clonotypes increased progressively from day 30 to day 180 as diversity fell.

The CDR3 contains 17 residues. Germline CDR1 reads SNHLY; CDR2 reads FYNNEI. V was shortened by 0 bases and J by 8 bases, with 22 bases between the two germline ends. Regarding time point: recipient sample about 28 days before transplant, after cytoreduction. Recipients were bled about 28 days pretransplant and at posttransplant days 30, 100, 180. Assay: immunoSEQ multiplex PCR; the TCRdb copy retains only in-frame clones and omits some. The repertoire includes approximately 5,000 clones, 25% to 40% of them detected once, and about a sixth sits in the top ten. Details on this clone: Its antigen is unknown.

Sequencing used peripheral blood mononuclear cells, obtained before stem cell transplant. The chain uses TRBV2 and TRBJ1-2, with D tentatively TRBD1 (6 bases). The receptor comes from a man over 45 with myelofibrosis. Some clones in this sample may be carry-over from other donors' samples. CDR3 sequence: CASSEAGTRRAREGYTF. For the CDR3, the DNA is TGTGCCAGCAGTGAAGCGGGGACACGCAGGGCCAGGGAGGGCTACACCTTC.